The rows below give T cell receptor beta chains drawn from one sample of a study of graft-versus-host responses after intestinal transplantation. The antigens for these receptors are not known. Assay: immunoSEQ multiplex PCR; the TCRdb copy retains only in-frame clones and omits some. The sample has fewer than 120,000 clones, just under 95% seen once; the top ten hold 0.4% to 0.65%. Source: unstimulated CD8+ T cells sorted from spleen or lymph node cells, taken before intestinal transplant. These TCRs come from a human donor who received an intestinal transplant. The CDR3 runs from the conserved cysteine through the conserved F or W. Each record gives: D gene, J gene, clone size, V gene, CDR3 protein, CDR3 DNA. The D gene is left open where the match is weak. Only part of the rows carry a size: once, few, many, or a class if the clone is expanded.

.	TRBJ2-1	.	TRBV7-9	CASSPTSSYNEQFF	TGTGCCAGCAGCCCCACCAGCTCCTACAATGAGCAGTTCTTC
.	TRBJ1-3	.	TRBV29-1	CSVDLGDTIYF	TGCAGCGTTGATCTGGGAGACACCATATATTTT
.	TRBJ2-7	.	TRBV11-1	CASSLGGRGSYEQYF	TGTGCCAGCAGCTTGGGGGGCAGGGGCTCCTACGAGCAGTACTTC
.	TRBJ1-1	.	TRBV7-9	CASSLWESGAGGAFF	TGTGCCAGCAGCTTATGGGAGTCCGGGGCGGGGGGAGCTTTCTTT
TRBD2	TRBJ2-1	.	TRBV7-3	CASSRSPGLAENNEQFF	TGTGCCAGCAGCCGAAGTCCGGGACTAGCGGAGAACAATGAGCAGTTCTTC
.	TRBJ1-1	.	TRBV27	CASSLQPAGNTEAFF	TGTGCCAGCAGTTTACAACCCGCGGGGAACACTGAAGCTTTCTTT
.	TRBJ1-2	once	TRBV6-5	CASSYSSFGPLNGYTF	TGTGCCAGCAGTTACTCCTCCTTTGGCCCCCTCAATGGCTACACCTTC
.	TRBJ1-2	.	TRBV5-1	CASSLSGYGYTF	TGCGCCAGCAGCTTGAGTGGGTATGGCTACACCTTC
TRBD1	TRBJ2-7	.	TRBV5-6	CASSLRDSGGYEQYF	TGTGCCAGCAGCTTACGGGACAGTGGGGGTTACGAGCAGTACTTC
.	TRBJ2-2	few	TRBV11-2	CASRAANTGELFF	TGTGCCAGCAGGGCAGCGAACACCGGGGAGCTGTTTTTT
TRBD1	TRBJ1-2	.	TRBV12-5	CASGPDREGYGYTF	TGTGCTAGTGGTCCGGACAGGGAAGGGTATGGCTACACCTTC
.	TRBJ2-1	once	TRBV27	CASSPRYNEQFF	TGTGCCAGCAGTCCCCGTTACAATGAGCAGTTCTTC
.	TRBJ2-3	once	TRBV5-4	CASSPAGTSPGAQYF	TGTGCCAGCAGTCCAGCCGGGACTTCCCCGGGGGCGCAGTATTTT
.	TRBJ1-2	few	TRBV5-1	CASSLEGNYGYTF	TGCGCCAGCAGCTTGGAAGGGAACTATGGCTACACCTTC
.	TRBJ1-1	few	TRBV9	CASSVGGSTEAFF	TGTGCCAGCAGCGTAGGTGGGAGCACTGAAGCTTTCTTT
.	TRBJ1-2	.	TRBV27	CASSFTGFGYGYTF	TGTGCCAGCAGTTTTACAGGGTTTGGCTATGGCTACACCTTC
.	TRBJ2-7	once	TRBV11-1	CASSNYPRQIYYEQYF	TGTGCCAGCAGCAATTACCCGAGACAGATATACTACGAGCAGTACTTC
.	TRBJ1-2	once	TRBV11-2	CASSLENSLPYGYTF	TGTGCCAGCAGCTTAGAAAACAGCCTTCCCTATGGCTACACCTTC
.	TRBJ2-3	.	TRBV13	CASSASESTDTQYF	TGTGCCAGCAGCGCCTCGGAGAGCACAGATACGCAGTATTTT
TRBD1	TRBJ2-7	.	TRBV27	CASRRDRGFYEQYF	TGTGCCAGCAGAAGGGACAGGGGGTTCTACGAGCAGTACTTC
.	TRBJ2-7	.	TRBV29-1	CSVQGLPYEQYF	TGCAGCGTCCAGGGGCTACCCTACGAGCAGTACTTC
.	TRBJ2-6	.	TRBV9	CASSAPTGSGANVLTF	TGTGCCAGCAGCGCCCCGACAGGCTCTGGGGCCAACGTCCTGACTTTC